These T cell receptor delta chains were read from a single sample in a study of Vδ1+ human thymocytes. TCRdb reran clone calling via CATT on the multiplex PCR reads. The sample shows around 19,000 delta-chain clones, roughly 8% of them seen only once. The sequenced sample consisted of Vdelta1+ gamma-delta thymocytes from the thymus. All receptors derive from a child under two years old who had congenital heart surgery. Each CDR3 is given with its conserved first and last residue. A row's size may be missing; if present it is once, few, many or a size class.

V: TRDV1; J: TRDJ1; size: few; CDR3: CALGEQTGGFGKLIF
V: TRDV1; J: TRDJ1; size: few; CDR3: CALGEIEGFLRYWALYTDKLIF
V: TRDV1; J: TRDJ1; size: few; CDR3: CALGPPRGVGDPMHTDKLIF
V: TRDV1; J: TRDJ1; size: .; CDR3: CALGVVLGPLIF
V: TRDV1; J: TRDJ1; size: few; CDR3: CALVWGYLPTILGVEDRYTDKLIF
V: TRDV1; J: TRDJ1; size: .; CDR3: CALGESVGSTDKLIF
V: TRDV1; J: TRDJ1; size: .; CDR3: CALGELCAYTDKLIF
V: TRDV1; J: TRDJ1; size: few; CDR3: CALGESPGRFIF
V: TRDV2; J: TRDJ1; size: .; CDR3: CACDTEGDTDKLIF
V: TRDV1; J: TRDJ1; size: .; CDR3: CALGEERGLRRILSDKLIF
V: TRDV1; J: TRDJ1; size: few; CDR3: CALGDSNPSYTSWRPPSYTDKLIF
V: TRDV1; J: TRDJ1; size: .; CDR3: CALGEFLLSTGGYAADKLIF
V: TRAV29/DV5; J: TRDJ1; size: few; CDR3: CAVLPTAVLGICHTDKLIF
V: TRDV2; J: TRDJ1; size: few; CDR3: CACGDWGLYTDKLIF
V: TRDV1; J: TRDJ1; size: .; CDR3: CALGSTAGGLHRYDTDKLIF
V: TRDV1; J: TRDJ1; size: .; CDR3: CALGPHSFPYRTGGYVTACKLIF
V: TRAV29/DV5; J: TRDJ1; size: few; CDR3: CSVLLCSKRASYDGGYHTDKLIF
V: TRDV1; J: TRDJ1; size: .; CDR3: CALGSLPNLYTDKLIF
V: TRDV1; J: TRDJ1; size: .; CDR3: CALTTQYWGIHHTDKLIF
V: TRDV1; J: TRDJ1; size: .; CDR3: CALGELCPTGDTDKLIF
V: TRDV1; J: TRDJ1; size: few; CDR3: CALGEPLDPVLLWCTDKLIF
V: TRDV1; J: TRDJ1; size: .; CDR3: CALGEPFPSTVLGAITDKLIF
V: TRDV1; J: TRDJ1; size: .; CDR3: CALGELPSRTYTDKLIF
V: TRDV1; J: TRDJ1; size: .; CDR3: CALGAFLLPPDKLIF
V: TRDV1; J: TRDJ1; size: few; CDR3: CALGEKWLWGIKTDKLIF
V: TRDV1; J: TRDJ1; size: few; CDR3: CALRRASYIHHTDKLIF
V: TRDV1; J: TRDJ1; size: few; CDR3: CALGEPFLGGPSGKLIF
V: TRDV1; J: TRDJ1; size: .; CDR3: CALGEPTTTGGCTKLIF
V: TRDV1; J: TRDJ1; size: few; CDR3: CALGELSFLLFTGGWYTDKLIF
V: TRDV1; J: TRDJ1; size: .; CDR3: CALGEGVPGVPRGTDKLIF
V: TRDV1; J: TRDJ1; size: few; CDR3: CALGALLGDTGGDKLIF